The present T cell receptor beta chain was sequenced within a study of shared clonotypes between healthy human individuals. Whole-study results and caveats: The generation probabilities recorded for non-shared clonotypes fell below those of clonotypes shared by all four donors. Between a few donors, naive CD4 clonotypes were shared at a level of about 5.3%.

CDR1 MNHNS and CDR2 SASEGT come from the germline V gene. Trimming removed 0 bases at V and 8 bases at J, with 9 bases between. This CDR3 has 13 residues. A word on this clone: Its cognate antigen is unknown.

It was 150 to 250 ng DNA, about 30,000 T cell genomes, that sorted-subset replicate PCRs used. The table came from immunoSEQ multiplex PCR; TCRdb's copy has only in-frame clones and leaves some out. The sample lists about 2.4 million clones; over 85% were seen once. The sequenced material came from naive CD4+ T cells from PBMCs. Subset reported: CD45RA+ positively selected. The gene calls are TRBV6-1 and TRBJ2-3; a weak D match, TRBD2 (5 bases). This clonotype originated in a man between 18 and 35 years old in good health. Some clones in this sample may be carry-over from other donors' samples. The CDR3 coding sequence is TGTGCCAGCAGTGAAGCGCCGGCGGGTACGCAGTATTTT. Amino acids: CASSEAPAGTQYF.